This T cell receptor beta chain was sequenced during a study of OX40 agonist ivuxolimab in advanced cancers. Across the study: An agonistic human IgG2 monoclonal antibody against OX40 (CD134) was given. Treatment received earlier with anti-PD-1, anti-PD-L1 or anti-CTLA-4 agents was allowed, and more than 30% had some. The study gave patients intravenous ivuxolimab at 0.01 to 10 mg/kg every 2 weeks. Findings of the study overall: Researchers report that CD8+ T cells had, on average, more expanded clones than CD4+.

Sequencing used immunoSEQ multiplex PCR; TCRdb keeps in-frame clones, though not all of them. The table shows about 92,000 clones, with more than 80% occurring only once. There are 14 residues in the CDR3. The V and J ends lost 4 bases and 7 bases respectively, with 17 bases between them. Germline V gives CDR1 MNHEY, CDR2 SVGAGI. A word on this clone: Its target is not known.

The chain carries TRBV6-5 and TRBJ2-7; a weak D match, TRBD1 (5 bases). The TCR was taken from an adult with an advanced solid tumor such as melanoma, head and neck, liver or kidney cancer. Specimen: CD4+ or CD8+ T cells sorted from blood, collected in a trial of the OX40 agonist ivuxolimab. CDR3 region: CASSFGQGHGEQYF. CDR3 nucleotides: TGTGCCAGCAGTTTCGGGCAGGGCCATGGGGAGCAGTACTTC.